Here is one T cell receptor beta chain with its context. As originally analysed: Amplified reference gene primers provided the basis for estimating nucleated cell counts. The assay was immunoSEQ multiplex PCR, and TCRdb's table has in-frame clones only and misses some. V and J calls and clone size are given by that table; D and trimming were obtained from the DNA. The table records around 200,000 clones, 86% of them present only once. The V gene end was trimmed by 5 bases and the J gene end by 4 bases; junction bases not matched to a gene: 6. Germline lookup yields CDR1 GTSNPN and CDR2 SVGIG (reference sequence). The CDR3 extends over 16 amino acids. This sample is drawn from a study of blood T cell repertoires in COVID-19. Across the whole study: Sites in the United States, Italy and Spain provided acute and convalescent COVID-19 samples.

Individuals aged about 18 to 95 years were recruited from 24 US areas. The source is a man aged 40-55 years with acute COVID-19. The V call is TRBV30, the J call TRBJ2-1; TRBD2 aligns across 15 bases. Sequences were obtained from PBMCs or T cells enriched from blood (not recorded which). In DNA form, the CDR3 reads TGTGCCTGGGAGCACGGACTAGCGGGAGGGTACAATGAGCAGTTCTTC. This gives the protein CAWEHGLAGGYNEQFF. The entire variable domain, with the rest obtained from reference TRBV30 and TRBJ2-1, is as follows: SQTIHQWPATLVQPVGSPLSLECTVEGTSNPNLYWYRQAAGRGLQLLFYSVGIGQISSEVPQNLSASRPQDRQFILSSKKLLLSDSGFYLCAWEHGLAGGYNEQFFGPGTRLTVL.